One sample yielded the 23 T cell receptor beta chains listed below, sequenced in a study of blood T cell repertoires in COVID-19. Libraries were prepared by immunoSEQ multiplex PCR; TCRdb keeps only in-frame clonotypes and omits some of them. The top ten hold about 13% of the sample, which has 110,000 or so clones, 85% seen once. Sequenced: peripheral blood. The receptor set was obtained from a human donor in a cohort sampled during active COVID-19.

V usage is TRBV5-6 and J usage is TRBJ1-4, with 10 bases fitting TRBD1. Per the germline V gene, CDR1 is SGHDT and CDR2 is YYEEEE. The V and J ends lost 4 bases and 10 bases, in that order; junction bases with no gene match: 19. There are 18 residues in the CDR3. CDR3 bases: TGTGCCAGCAGCCCAAGATGGGGACAGGGGATTAAAGTTGGAAAACTGTTTTTT. It is translated as CASSPRWGQGIKVGKLFF.

DNA for the CDR3: TGTGCCAGCAGTACCGAGGGACAGGGATTCACAGATACGCAGTATTTT. This encodes CASSTEGQGFTDTQYF. This chain joins TRBV11-3 and TRBJ2-3; 9 bases map to TRBD1. V shed 6 bases, J shed 2 bases, and the junction held 9 bases outside the gene matches. Per the germline V gene, CDR1 is SGHNT and CDR2 is YENEEA. The CDR3 has 16 residues.

The chain joins TRBV28 to TRBJ1-2; TRBD1 is a possible D gene (5 bases). This CDR3 region has 12 residues. Germline assignment: CDR1 MDHEN and CDR2 SYDVKM. Between the trimmed V and J ends, which lost 6 bases and 8 bases, there was a span of 13 bases. The CDR3 spells CASRSQGGGYTF. In DNA form, the CDR3 reads TGTGCCAGCAGATCCCAGGGAGGCGGCTACACCTTC.

V usage is TRBV29-1 and J usage is TRBJ1-1; no clear D. Trimming pared 7 bases from V and 0 bases from J, leaving 9 bases between. CDR3 length equals 12 residues. CDR1 SQVTM and CDR2 ANQGSEA come from the germline V gene. The CDR3 DNA follows: TGCAGCGCAAGCGTTATGAACACTGAAGCTTTCTTT. This translates into CSASVMNTEAFF. The complete variable domain, with remaining parts taken from reference TRBV29-1 and TRBJ1-1, reads SAVISQKPSRDICQRGTSLTIQCQVDSQVTMMFWYRQQPGQSLTLIATANQGSEATYESGFVIDKFPISRPNLTFSTLTVSNMSPEDSSIYLCSASVMNTEAFFGQGTRLTVV.

The gene calls are TRBV4-3 and TRBJ2-3; the match to TRBD2 covers 7 bases. The CDR3 runs 15 residues. Looked up from germline, CDR1 is LGHNA and CDR2 is YSLEER. V dropped 0 bases and J dropped 1; count of bases not matched to a gene: 1. CDR3 sequence reads: CASSQDSGGTDTQYF. The CDR3 nucleotides are TGCGCCAGCAGCCAAGACAGCGGGGGCACAGATACGCAGTATTTT.

The V call is TRBV7-6, the J call TRBJ2-5; D may be TRBD1 (5 bases). The CDR3 is made up of 14 amino acids. Trimming stripped 5 bases from V and 1 base from J, with 11 bases between. Germline lookup yields CDR1 SGHVS and CDR2 FNYEAQ. For the CDR3, the DNA is TGTGCCAGCAGCCCCCAGGGATTCCAAGAGACCCAGTACTTC. This encodes CASSPQGFQETQYF.

The chain carries TRBV6-2 or TRBV6-3 and TRBJ2-2; D is unclear. This CDR3 has 11 amino acids. Trimming left V 6 bases short and J 7 bases short, with 6 bases between. Germline V gene sequence: CDR1 MNHEY, CDR2 SVGEGT. This chain's CDR3 is CASSPHGELFF. In DNA, the CDR3 is TGTGCCAGCAGCCCCCACGGGGAGCTGTTTTTT.

On this clone itself: At one end the junction does not follow the germline gene, possibly because of a read error. This chain connects TRBV11-2 to TRBJ1-6; D is undetermined. CDR1 SGHAT and CDR2 FQNNGV come from the germline V gene. The CDR3 is made up of 13 amino acids. Written as DNA, the CDR3 is TGTGCCAGCAGCTTACCCTATGATTCACCCCTCCACTTT. Its translation: CASSLPYDSPLHF.

V gene TRBV9 combines with J gene TRBJ2-1; tentatively, D is TRBD1 (5 bases). V gave up 1 base and J gave up 5 bases, with 13 bases separating them. CDR1 SGDLS and CDR2 YYNGEE come from the germline V gene. The CDR3 contains 15 residues. CDR3 nucleotide sequence: TGTGCCAGCAGCGTAAGGCAGGGTACCAACAATGAGCAGTTCTTC. It translates to CASSVRQGTNNEQFF.

The rearrangement links TRBV2 to TRBJ2-3; the D gene is possibly TRBD1 (6 bases). The CDR3 extends over 14 amino acids. Germline CDR1 reads SNHLY; CDR2 reads FYNNEI. Trimming shortened V by 3 bases and J by 4 bases, and 11 bases separated the two germline ends. CDR3 sequence: CASSDGRGSDTQYF. The DNA of the CDR3 is TGTGCCAGCAGTGACGGAAGGGGGTCAGATACGCAGTATTTT.

The table lists this clone with a few counts. V gene TRBV19 combines with J gene TRBJ2-7; TRBD1 agrees at 9 bases. Germline values: CDR1 LNHDA, CDR2 SQIVND (reference sequence). This CDR3 contains 15 residues. Trimming took 5 bases from V and 2 from J; bases not matched to a gene: 7. Here the CDR3 reads CASSEPGQGTYEQYF. The CDR3 nucleotides are TGTGCCAGTAGTGAACCGGGACAGGGAACCTACGAGCAGTACTTC.

V and J are TRBV13 and TRBJ1-5; D is ambiguous. There are 14 residues in the CDR3. In germline, CDR1 is PRHDT, CDR2 FYEKMQ (reference sequence). V dropped 0 bases and J dropped 1 base, with 4 bases sitting between them. The CDR3 nucleotides read TGTGCCAGCAGCTTAGGTATGAGCAATCAGCCCCAGCATTTT. Its protein is CASSLGMSNQPQHF.

The CDR3 sequence: CASSQDRNRDYGYTF. CDR3 in DNA: TGTGCCAGCAGCCAAGATCGGAACAGAGACTATGGCTACACCTTC. The rearrangement links TRBV3-1 (or the pseudogene TRBV3-2) to TRBJ1-2; the D is unclear. The CDR3 is made up of 15 amino acids. V lost 0 bases and J lost 3, with 11 bases in between. Per the germline V gene, CDR1 is LGHDT and CDR2 is YNNKEL (reference sequence).

The CDR3 loop reads CAISDGSGGATEQFF. In DNA form, the CDR3 reads TGTGCCATCAGTGATGGTAGCGGGGGGGCTACTGAGCAGTTCTTC. The chain couples TRBV10-3 to TRBJ2-1, with 11 bases aligning to TRBD2. Germline lookup yields CDR1 ENHRY and CDR2 SYGVKD. The CDR3 spans 15 residues. V was clipped by 3 bases and J by 9 bases; unmatched bases: 7.

V usage is TRBV7-9 and J usage is TRBJ2-1; D is ambiguous. The germline CDR1 and CDR2 sequences are SEHNR and FQNEAQ (reference sequence). V shed 5 bases and J shed 4 bases, with 12 bases lying between them. CDR3 size: 14 residues. DNA of the CDR3: TGTGCCAGCAGCCTCGACTCGTGGTACAATGAGCAGTTCTTC. This codes for CASSLDSWYNEQFF. The whole variable domain, remainder taken from reference TRBV7-9 and TRBJ2-1, is DTGVSQNPRHKITKRGQNVTFRCDPISEHNRLYWYRQTLGQGPEFLTYFQNEAQLEKSRLLSDRFSAERPKGSFSTLEIQRTEQGDSAMYLCASSLDSWYNEQFFGPGTRLTVL.

The chain carries TRBV4-1 and TRBJ2-1; a possible D gene is TRBD1 (6 bases). There are 14 residues in the CDR3. V lost 4 bases and J lost 10, with 17 bases in between. CDR1 is MGHRA, CDR2 YSYEKL, per germline. The CDR3 DNA is TGCGCCAGCAGCCCAAAGTATGGGACAAACGAGCAGTTCTTC. Its protein is CASSPKYGTNEQFF.

V is TRBV3-1 (or the pseudogene TRBV3-2) and J is TRBJ1-1, with TRBD1 as a possible D gene (5 bases). CDR1 LGHDT and CDR2 YNNKEL come from the germline V gene (reference sequence). The CDR3 is made up of 14 amino acids. Between the trimmed V and J ends, which lost 4 bases and 3 bases, there was a span of 12 bases. The CDR3: CASSLGALYTEAFF. The CDR3, as DNA: TGTGCCAGCAGCCTTGGGGCTCTATACACTGAAGCTTTCTTT.

This clone was picked up one time. Written as DNA, the CDR3 is TGTGCCAGCTGTCAGGTAGGGGTCAGCAATCAGCCCCAGCATTTT. Amino acids: CASCQVGVSNQPQHF. The V gene is TRBV6-5, the J gene TRBJ1-5; D possibly corresponds to TRBD1 (5 bases). The CDR3 extends over 15 amino acids. The V gene lost 8 bases and the J gene lost 1 base, with 15 bases spanning the gap. The germline V gene has CDR1 MNHEY and CDR2 SVGAGI.

The chain is built from TRBV9 and TRBJ2-3, with 7 bases identical to TRBD1. V lost 3 bases and J lost 6; bases outside the gene matches: 7. The CDR3 has 14 amino acids. Looked up from germline, CDR1 is SGDLS and CDR2 is YYNGEE. CDR3 in amino acids: CASSAGQDRDTQYF. The CDR3 DNA reads as TGTGCCAGCAGCGCCGGACAGGACAGGGATACGCAGTATTTT.

V and J are TRBV5-4 and TRBJ2-3, with 9 bases lining up with TRBD2. After removal of 4 bases from V and 3 bases from J, the junction contained 6 bases not matched to a gene. Germline assignment: CDR1 SGHNT and CDR2 YYREEE (reference sequence). The CDR3 is 15 amino acids. CDR3 nucleotide sequence: TGTGCCAGCAGCCCACCGGGACTAGCAACAGATACGCAGTATTTT. Its translation is CASSPPGLATDTQYF.

This sequence joins TRBV7-2 and TRBJ1-5, with TRBD1 identical over 11 bases. The germline CDR1 and CDR2 sequences are SGHTA and FQGNSA. The CDR3 is 14 residues long. V lost 5 bases, J lost 7 bases, and 4 bases stayed unmatched. CDR3 sequence: CASSQGTGGQPQHF. CDR3 DNA: TGTGCCAGCAGCCAAGGGACAGGGGGGCAGCCCCAGCATTTT.

This clone was seen many times. This rearrangement joins TRBV19 to TRBJ2-3; 8 bases are a match to TRBD2. The CDR3 is 15 amino acids. The germline CDR1 and CDR2 sequences are LNHDA and SQIVND (reference sequence). V lost 4 bases to trimming and J lost 6 bases; unmatched junction nucleotides: 9. The CDR3 nucleotides are TGTGCCAGTAGTAAGCGGGAGTTGGGTTCGGATACGCAGTATTTT. Its translation is CASSKRELGSDTQYF.

This clone was recorded once. The chain employs TRBV6-6 and TRBJ1-5; 11 bases map to TRBD1. The CDR3 length is 14 residues. Germline values: CDR1 MNHNY, CDR2 SVGAGI (reference sequence). V shed 6 bases and J 11 bases; nucleotides not matched to a gene: 9. The CDR3 region is CASSQDRGLGSQHF. DNA of the CDR3: TGTGCCAGCAGCCAGGACAGGGGGCTTGGATCCCAGCATTTT.